This T cell receptor beta chain came from a study of cytomegalovirus exposure and HLA in healthy donors. The PCR had 60 Vbeta and 13 Jbeta primers. Clones were sequenced by immunoSEQ multiplex PCR, and TCRdb holds only the in-frame ones, with some missing. Its table records 65,000 to 95,000 clones. Germline lookup yields CDR1 SGHRS and CDR2 YFSETQ. The CDR3 totals 16 residues. About this clone itself: The junction does not match germline at one end; this may be a read error.

Sequencing was carried out using PBMCs. V gene TRBV5-1 combines with J gene TRBJ2-1; TRBD2 aligns across 7 bases. The sequence derives from a woman aged 55-75 years in good health and CMV-seronegative. The CDR3 spells CAGSLGVSLADNEQFF. In nucleotides, the CDR3 is TGCGCCGGCAGCTTAGGAGTCAGTCTAGCGGACAATGAGCAGTTCTTC. The full variable domain, its missing parts supplied by reference TRBV5-1 and TRBJ2-1, is KAGVTQTPRYLIKTRGQQVTLSCSPISGHRSVSWYQQTPGQGLQFLFEYFSETQRNKGNFPGRFSGRQFSNSRSEMNVSTLELGDSALYLCAGSLGVSLADNEQFFGPGTRLTVL.